These 3 T cell receptor beta chains originate from one sample sequenced in a study of T-cell reconstitution after alpha-beta-depleted transplantation in children. A library of TCRbeta sequences, prepared with unique molecular identifiers, was generated. TCRdb used MiXCR to reprocess the PCR reads, holding one entry per CDR3 protein. This sample has 500,000 or so distinct CDR3 sequences, with around a third found just once. The sequences come from PBMCs from the stem cell graft donor, collected from the stem cell graft. These receptors were collected from a human donor who donated a stem cell graft to a child with aplastic anemia.

The genes are TRBV7-2 and TRBJ2-3; 8 bases are shared with TRBD2. CDR1 is SGHTA and CDR2 is FQGNSA in the germline V gene. The V and J ends lost 4 bases and 0 bases, in that order; junction bases with no gene match: 3. CDR3 length: 15 residues. The CDR3 nucleotides read TGTGCCAGCAGCTCGACTAGCGCAAGCACAGATACGCAGTATTTT. This codes for CASSSTSASTDTQYF.

This sequence joins TRBV12-3 or TRBV12-4 and TRBJ2-1; D possibly matches TRBD1 or TRBD2 (5 bases each). V lost 4 bases to trimming and J lost 7 bases, with 11 bases between them. This CDR3 comprises 13 residues. The CDR3 region has the DNA TGTGCCAGCAGTTATGGGGGTGGGAATGAGCAGTTCTTC. Amino acids: CASSYGGGNEQFF.

The chain joins TRBV6-2 or TRBV6-3 to TRBJ2-7, with D unclear. Trimming removed 0 bases at V and 3 bases at J, with 15 bases between. The CDR3 loop spans 16 amino acids. Germline V lookup: CDR1 MNHEY, CDR2 SVGEGT. In DNA form, the CDR3 reads TGTGCCAGCAGTTACTCGTTGGCGCCCCTCGGCTACGAGCAGTACTTC. This gives the protein CASSYSLAPLGYEQYF.